The clone carrying this T cell receptor beta chain was recorded a few times. Antigen: not known. This sample is drawn from a study of cytomegalovirus exposure and HLA in healthy donors. General observations from the study: According to an earlier analysis, most TCR beta V segments yielded productive rearrangements about 87% or about 30% of the time.

A multiplex PCR was run with 60 Vbeta primers and 13 Jbeta primers. Clones were read by immunoSEQ multiplex PCR, and TCRdb kept only the in-frame ones, dropping some. The repertoire holds around 140,000 clones, with about 80% as singletons. There are 13 residues in the CDR3. Per the germline V gene, CDR1 is SGHDT and CDR2 is YYEEEE. The ends were cut back, 3 bases at V and 4 bases at J, with 8 bases in the middle. At sampling all donors were nominally healthy, likely with unrecorded immune exposures. The sample was PBMCs. The gene calls are TRBV5-6 and TRBJ1-3, with D perhaps TRBD1 (6 bases). The origin of this receptor is a woman aged 60-70 years in good health and CMV-seropositive. The DNA of the CDR3 is TGTGCCAGCAGCTGGACAGACGGAAACACCATATATTTT. It yields the protein CASSWTDGNTIYF.